This T cell receptor (beta chain) was captured in a study of cytomegalovirus exposure and HLA in healthy donors. General study points: A few chains linked to CMV were shown in vitro to be specific for CMV antigens.

V dropped 6 bases and J dropped 3; count of bases not matched to a gene: 10. Germline V CDR1 and CDR2: MNHEY, SMNVEV (reference sequence). The CDR3 has 15 residues. Sequencing used immunoSEQ multiplex PCR; TCRdb keeps in-frame clones, though not all of them. The sample holds approximately 280,000 clones, approximately 87% seen once. Of note for this clone: The antigen remains undetermined.

Donors were drawn from the approximately 120-subject validation cohort, separate from the approximately 700-subject first cohort. Material for sequencing was PBMCs. The chain carries TRBV27 and TRBJ2-5; TRBD2 aligns across 7 bases. The sequence was obtained from a woman under 30 in good health and CMV-seronegative. This chain's CDR3 is CASREWGGAKETQYF. The CDR3 DNA sequence: TGTGCCAGCAGGGAGTGGGGAGGGGCAAAAGAGACCCAGTACTTC.